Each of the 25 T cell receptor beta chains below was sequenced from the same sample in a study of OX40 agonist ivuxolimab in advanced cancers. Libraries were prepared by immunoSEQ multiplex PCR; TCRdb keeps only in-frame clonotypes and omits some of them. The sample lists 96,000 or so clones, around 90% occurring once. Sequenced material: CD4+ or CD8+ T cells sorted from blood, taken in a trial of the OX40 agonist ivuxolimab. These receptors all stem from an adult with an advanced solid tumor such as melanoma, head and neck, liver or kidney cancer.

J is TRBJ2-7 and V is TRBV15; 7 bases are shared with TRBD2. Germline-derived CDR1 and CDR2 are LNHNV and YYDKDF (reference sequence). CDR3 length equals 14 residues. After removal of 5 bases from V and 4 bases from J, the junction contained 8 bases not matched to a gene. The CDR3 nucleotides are TGTGCCACCAGCCGAGGCGGGAGTGGTTACGAGCAGTACTTC. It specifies CATSRGGSGYEQYF.

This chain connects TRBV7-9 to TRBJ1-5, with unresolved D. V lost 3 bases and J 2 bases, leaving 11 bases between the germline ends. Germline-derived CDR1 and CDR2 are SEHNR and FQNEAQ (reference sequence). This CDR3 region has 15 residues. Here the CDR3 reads CASSFGGLGNQPQHF. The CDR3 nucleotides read TGTGCCAGCAGCTTCGGCGGGTTGGGCAATCAGCCCCAGCATTTT.

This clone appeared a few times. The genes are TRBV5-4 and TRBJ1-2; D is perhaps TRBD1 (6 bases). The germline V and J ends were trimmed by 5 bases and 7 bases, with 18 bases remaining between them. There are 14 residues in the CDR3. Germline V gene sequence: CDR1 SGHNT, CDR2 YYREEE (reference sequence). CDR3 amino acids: CASREGGLGGGYTF. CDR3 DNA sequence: TGTGCCAGCAGAGAGGGGGGGCTCGGTGGTGGCTACACCTTC.

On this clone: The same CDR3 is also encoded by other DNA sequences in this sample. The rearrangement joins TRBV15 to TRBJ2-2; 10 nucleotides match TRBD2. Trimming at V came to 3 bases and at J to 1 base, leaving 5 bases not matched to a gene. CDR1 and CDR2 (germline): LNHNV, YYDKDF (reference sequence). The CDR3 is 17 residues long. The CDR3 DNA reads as TGTGCCACCAGCAGCCTACGACTAGCGGGGAACACCGGGGAGCTGTTTTTT. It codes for CATSSLRLAGNTGELFF. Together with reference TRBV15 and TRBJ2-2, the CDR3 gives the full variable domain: DAMVIQNPRYQVTQFGKPVTLSCSQTLNHNVMYWYQQKSSQAPKLLFHYYDKDFNNEADTPDNFQSRRPNTSFCFLDIRSPGLGDTAMYLCATSSLRLAGNTGELFFGEGSRLTVL.

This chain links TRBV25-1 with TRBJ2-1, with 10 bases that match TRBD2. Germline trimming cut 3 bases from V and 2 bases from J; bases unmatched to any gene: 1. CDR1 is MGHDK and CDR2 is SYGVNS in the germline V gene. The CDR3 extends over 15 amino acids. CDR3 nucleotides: TGTGCCAGCAGTGAGGGGACTAGCGCCTACAATGAGCAGTTCTTC. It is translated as CASSEGTSAYNEQFF.

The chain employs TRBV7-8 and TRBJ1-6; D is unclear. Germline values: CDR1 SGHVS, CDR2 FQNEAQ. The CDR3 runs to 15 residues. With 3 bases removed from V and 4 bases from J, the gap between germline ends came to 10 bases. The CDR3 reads CASSFWAVYNSPLHF. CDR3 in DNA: TGTGCCAGCAGCTTTTGGGCGGTATATAATTCACCCCTCCACTTT.

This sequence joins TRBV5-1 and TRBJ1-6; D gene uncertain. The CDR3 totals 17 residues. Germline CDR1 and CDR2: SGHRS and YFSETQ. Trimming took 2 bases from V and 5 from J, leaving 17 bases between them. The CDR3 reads CASSFSPGENHNSPLHF. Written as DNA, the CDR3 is TGCGCCAGCAGCTTTTCGCCGGGCGAGAACCATAATTCACCCCTCCACTTT.

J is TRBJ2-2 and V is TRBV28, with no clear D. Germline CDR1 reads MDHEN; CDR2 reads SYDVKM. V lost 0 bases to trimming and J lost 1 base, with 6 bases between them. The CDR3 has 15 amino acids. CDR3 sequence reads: CASSLWQVNTGELFF. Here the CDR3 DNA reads TGTGCCAGCAGTTTATGGCAGGTGAACACCGGGGAGCTGTTTTTT.

The CDR3 bases are TGCAGCGTTTTAGGGATGGGGGACACCTACGAGCAGTACTTC. Its translation: CSVLGMGDTYEQYF. V usage is TRBV29-1 and J usage is TRBJ2-7; the D gene is possibly TRBD1 (6 bases). The CDR3 covers 14 residues. Trimming pared 5 bases from V and 2 bases from J, leaving 16 bases between. Germline-derived CDR1 and CDR2 are SQVTM and ANQGSEA.

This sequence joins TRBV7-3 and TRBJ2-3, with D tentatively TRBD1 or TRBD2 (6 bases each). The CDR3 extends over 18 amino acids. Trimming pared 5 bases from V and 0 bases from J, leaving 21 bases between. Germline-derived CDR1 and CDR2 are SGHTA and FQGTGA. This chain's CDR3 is CASSMHRGGLGSTDTQYF. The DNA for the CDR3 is TGTGCCAGCAGCATGCATCGAGGGGGACTGGGAAGCACAGATACGCAGTATTTT.

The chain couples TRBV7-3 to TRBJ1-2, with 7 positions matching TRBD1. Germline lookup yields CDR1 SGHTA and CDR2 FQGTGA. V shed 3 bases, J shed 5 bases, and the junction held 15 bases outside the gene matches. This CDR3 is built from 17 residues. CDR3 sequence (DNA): TGTGCCAGCAGCTTCTCAGGGGGAGGCTATCTGGCATATGGCTACACCTTC. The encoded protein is CASSFSGGGYLAYGYTF. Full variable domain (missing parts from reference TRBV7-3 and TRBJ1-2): GAGVSQTPSNKVTEKGKYVELRCDPISGHTALYWYRQSLGQGPEFLIYFQGTGAADDSGLPNDRFFAVRPEGSVSTLKIQRTERGDSAVYLCASSFSGGGYLAYGYTFGSGTRLTVV.

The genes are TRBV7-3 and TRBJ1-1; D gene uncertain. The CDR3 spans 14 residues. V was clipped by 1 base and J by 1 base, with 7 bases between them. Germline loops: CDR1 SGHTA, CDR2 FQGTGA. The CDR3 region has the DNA TGTGCCAGCAGCTTAAAGCTGGGGAACACTGAAGCTTTCTTT. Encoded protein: CASSLKLGNTEAFF.

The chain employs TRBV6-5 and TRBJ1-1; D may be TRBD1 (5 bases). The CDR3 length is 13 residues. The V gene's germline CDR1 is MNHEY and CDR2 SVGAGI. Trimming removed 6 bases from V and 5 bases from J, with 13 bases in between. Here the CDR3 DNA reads TGTGCCAGCAGCCGCAACAAGGGGACTGAAGCTTTCTTT. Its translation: CASSRNKGTEAFF.

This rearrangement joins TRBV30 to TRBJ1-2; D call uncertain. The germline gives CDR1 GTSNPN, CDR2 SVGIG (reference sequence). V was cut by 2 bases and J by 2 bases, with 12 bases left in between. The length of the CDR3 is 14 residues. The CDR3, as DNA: TGTGCCTGGAGTTCCGACCGGGGAAACTATGGCTACACCTTC. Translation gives CAWSSDRGNYGYTF.

CDR3 sequence (DNA): TGTGCCAGCAGCGGGACTAGCGGGAGTTACGAGCAGTACTTC. The encoded protein is CASSGTSGSYEQYF. This sequence joins TRBV5-4 and TRBJ2-7; TRBD2 aligns across 14 bases. The CDR3 runs to 14 residues. V trimming: 4 bases; J trimming: 4 bases; junction bases outside the gene matches: 1. CDR1 and CDR2 from the germline V gene are SGHNT and YYREEE (reference sequence).

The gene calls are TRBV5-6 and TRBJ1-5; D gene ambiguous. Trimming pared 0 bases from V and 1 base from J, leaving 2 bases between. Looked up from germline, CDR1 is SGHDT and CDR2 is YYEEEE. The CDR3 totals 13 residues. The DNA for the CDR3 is TGTGCCAGCAGCTTGGGGAGCAATCAGCCCCAGCATTTT. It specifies CASSLGSNQPQHF. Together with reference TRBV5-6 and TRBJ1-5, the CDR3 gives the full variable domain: DAGVTQSPTHLIKTRGQQVTLRCSPKSGHDTVSWYQQALGQGPQFIFQYYEEEERQRGNFPDRFSGHQFPNYSSELNVNALLLGDSALYLCASSLGSNQPQHFGDGTRLSIL.

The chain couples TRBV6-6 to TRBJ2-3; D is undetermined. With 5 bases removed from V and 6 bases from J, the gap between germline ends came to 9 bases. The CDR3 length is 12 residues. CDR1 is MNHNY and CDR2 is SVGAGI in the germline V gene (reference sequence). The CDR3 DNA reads TGTGCCAGCAGTCTAACTTCTGATACGCAGTATTTT. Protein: CASSLTSDTQYF.

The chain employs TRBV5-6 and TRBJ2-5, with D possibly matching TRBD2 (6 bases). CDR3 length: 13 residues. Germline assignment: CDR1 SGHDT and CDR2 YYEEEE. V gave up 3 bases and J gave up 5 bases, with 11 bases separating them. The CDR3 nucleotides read TGTGCCAGCAGCTGGCCCGGGAGCGAGACCCAGTACTTC. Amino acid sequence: CASSWPGSETQYF.

For the CDR3, the DNA is TGTGCCAGCAGTGAATATTCAGGGGCGGGCTACACCTTC. Amino acids: CASSEYSGAGYTF. The gene calls are TRBV25-1 and TRBJ1-2; the D gene is possibly TRBD1 (6 bases). CDR1 is MGHDK, CDR2 SYGVNS, per germline. The CDR3 sequence is 13 residues long. Trimming cost V 0 bases and J 8 bases, with 10 bases left between them.

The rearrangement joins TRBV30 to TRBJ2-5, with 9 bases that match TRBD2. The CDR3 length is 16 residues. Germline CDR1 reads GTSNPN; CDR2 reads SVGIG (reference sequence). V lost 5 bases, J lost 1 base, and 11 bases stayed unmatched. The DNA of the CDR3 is TGTGCCTGGGTGGAAGAACCGGGACTAGCCCAAGAGACCCAGTACTTC. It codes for CAWVEEPGLAQETQYF.

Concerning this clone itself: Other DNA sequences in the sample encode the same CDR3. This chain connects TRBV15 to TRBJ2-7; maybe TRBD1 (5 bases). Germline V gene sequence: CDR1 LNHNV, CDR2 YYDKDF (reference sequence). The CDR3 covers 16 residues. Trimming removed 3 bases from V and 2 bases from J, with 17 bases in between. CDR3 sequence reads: CATSSPTRQGTYEQYF. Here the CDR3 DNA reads TGTGCCACCAGCAGCCCGACTCGGCAGGGAACCTACGAGCAGTACTTC.

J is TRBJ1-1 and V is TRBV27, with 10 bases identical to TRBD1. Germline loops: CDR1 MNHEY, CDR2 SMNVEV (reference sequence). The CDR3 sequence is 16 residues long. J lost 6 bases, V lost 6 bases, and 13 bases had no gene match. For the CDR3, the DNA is TGTGCCAGCAGCCTAAGACAGGGGGCGGCTTCGGCTGAAGCTTTCTTT. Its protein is CASSLRQGAASAEAFF.

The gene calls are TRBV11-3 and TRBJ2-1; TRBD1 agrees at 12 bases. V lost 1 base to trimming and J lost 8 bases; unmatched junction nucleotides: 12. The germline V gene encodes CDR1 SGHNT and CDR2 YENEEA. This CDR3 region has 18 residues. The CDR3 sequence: CASSLVSVPGQGAYEQFF. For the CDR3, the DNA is TGTGCCAGCAGCTTAGTTTCCGTACCGGGACAGGGGGCATATGAGCAGTTCTTC. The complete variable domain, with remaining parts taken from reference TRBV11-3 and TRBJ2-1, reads EAGVVQSPRYKIIEKKQPVAFWCNPISGHNTLYWYLQNLGQGPELLIRYENEEAVDDSQLPKDRFSAERLKGVDSTLKIQPAELGDSAVYLCASSLVSVPGQGAYEQFFGPGTRLTVL.

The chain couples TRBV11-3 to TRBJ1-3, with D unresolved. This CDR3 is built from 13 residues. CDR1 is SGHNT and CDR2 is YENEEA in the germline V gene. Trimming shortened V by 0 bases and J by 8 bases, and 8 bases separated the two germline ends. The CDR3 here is CASSLEHADTIYF. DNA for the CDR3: TGTGCCAGCAGCTTAGAACATGCAGACACCATATATTTT.

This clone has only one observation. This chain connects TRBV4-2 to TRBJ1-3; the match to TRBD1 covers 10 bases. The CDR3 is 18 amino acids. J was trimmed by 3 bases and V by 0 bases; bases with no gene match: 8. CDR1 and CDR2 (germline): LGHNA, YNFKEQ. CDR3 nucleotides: TGTGCCAGCAGCCAAGAGGCGATGACAGGGGGCCTTGGAAACACCATATATTTT. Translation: CASSQEAMTGGLGNTIYF.